Listed below are T cell receptor beta chains from one sample, sequenced in a study of blood T cell repertoires in COVID-19. Assay used: immunoSEQ multiplex PCR; TCRdb lists only in-frame clones, some missing. The sample contains fewer than 300,000 clones, more than 85% of which appear only once. Input material: peripheral blood. The source is a man aged 25 to 40 with acute or convalescent COVID-19. Both conserved end residues are part of each CDR3. Fields, in order: V gene, clone size, J gene, D gene, CDR3 DNA, CDR3 protein. A D gene is named only where the DNA matches it firmly. Part of the rows lack a size; the others show once, few, many or a class for expanded clones.

v_call: TRBV19
clone_size: .
j_call: TRBJ2-7
d_call: .
cdr3_nt: TGTGCCAGCGCTAAATACCCGCCCAGGGTCGAGCAGTACTTC
cdr3_aa: CASAKYPPRVEQYF

v_call: TRBV28
clone_size: .
j_call: TRBJ2-7
d_call: .
cdr3_nt: TGTGCCAGCAGTTCTATTCTGGGACACATCTACGAGCAGTACTTC
cdr3_aa: CASSSILGHIYEQYF

v_call: TRBV2
clone_size: once
j_call: TRBJ1-4
d_call: .
cdr3_nt: TGTGCCAGCGGCGGGGAACAGGAAAAACTGTTTTTT
cdr3_aa: CASGGEQEKLFF

v_call: TRBV6-6
clone_size: .
j_call: TRBJ2-1
d_call: .
cdr3_nt: TGTGCCAGCAGTTCGTCAGGGGATTACAGTGAGCAGTTCTTC
cdr3_aa: CASSSSGDYSEQFF

v_call: TRBV19
clone_size: once
j_call: TRBJ1-4
d_call: .
cdr3_nt: TGTGCCAGCAGGAATCTAAATGAAAAACTGTTTTTT
cdr3_aa: CASRNLNEKLFF

v_call: TRBV11-2
clone_size: .
j_call: TRBJ2-7
d_call: TRBD1
cdr3_nt: TGTGCCAGCAGCCCGGGACAGACGGCCTACGAGCAGTACTTC
cdr3_aa: CASSPGQTAYEQYF

v_call: TRBV5-4
clone_size: .
j_call: TRBJ2-1
d_call: TRBD2
cdr3_nt: TGTGCCAGCAGCCCCCTAGCGGGGGGGCACAATGAGCAGTTCTTC
cdr3_aa: CASSPLAGGHNEQFF

v_call: TRBV7-2
clone_size: .
j_call: TRBJ2-5
d_call: TRBD2
cdr3_nt: TGTGCCAGCAGCTTTCAGCGGGGCCAAGAGACCCAGTACTTC
cdr3_aa: CASSFQRGQETQYF

v_call: TRBV4-1
clone_size: .
j_call: TRBJ1-2
d_call: .
cdr3_nt: TGCGCCAGCAGCCAAGACCCGGACAGCCTAGTGGGCTACACCTTC
cdr3_aa: CASSQDPDSLVGYTF

v_call: TRBV4-1
clone_size: .
j_call: TRBJ1-5
d_call: TRBD1
cdr3_nt: TGCGCCAGCAGCGATGGACAGGGGGACAATCAGCCCCAGCATTTT
cdr3_aa: CASSDGQGDNQPQHF

v_call: TRBV6-4
clone_size: .
j_call: TRBJ1-1
d_call: TRBD1
cdr3_nt: TGTGCCAGCAGATCAAGGACAGGGATGGATGAAGCTTTCTTT
cdr3_aa: CASRSRTGMDEAFF

v_call: TRBV28
clone_size: .
j_call: TRBJ2-7
d_call: .
cdr3_nt: TGTGCCAGCAGTTCGGCGGATCCTTCCTACGAGCAGTACTTC
cdr3_aa: CASSSADPSYEQYF

v_call: TRBV7-9
clone_size: once
j_call: TRBJ2-5
d_call: .
cdr3_nt: TGTGCCAGCAGTACACCGGGTGAGCTTCCCCAGTACTTC
cdr3_aa: CASSTPGELPQYF

v_call: TRBV5-1
clone_size: .
j_call: TRBJ1-6
d_call: TRBD1
cdr3_nt: TGCGCCAGCAGCTTGGACCAGGGGGCTAATTCACCCCTCCACTTT
cdr3_aa: CASSLDQGANSPLHF

v_call: TRBV6-5
clone_size: .
j_call: TRBJ2-4
d_call: .
cdr3_nt: TGTGCCAGCAGCAGGAGTACAGGGTCGTACATTCAGTACTTC
cdr3_aa: CASSRSTGSYIQYF

v_call: TRBV3-1/TRBV3-2
clone_size: many
j_call: TRBJ2-1
d_call: .
cdr3_nt: TGTGCCAGCAGCCGAGAGAGGGGGACCTACAATGAGCAGTTCTTC
cdr3_aa: CASSRERGTYNEQFF

v_call: TRBV30
clone_size: .
j_call: TRBJ2-5
d_call: .
cdr3_nt: TGTGCCTGGAGCCTAAAGGGAGGGACCCAGTACTTC
cdr3_aa: CAWSLKGGTQYF

v_call: TRBV19
clone_size: .
j_call: TRBJ1-5
d_call: TRBD1
cdr3_nt: TGTGCCAGTAGTATCCTCAGGGGGCCGGGGCAGCCCCAGCATTTT
cdr3_aa: CASSILRGPGQPQHF

v_call: TRBV28
clone_size: .
j_call: TRBJ1-5
d_call: TRBD1
cdr3_nt: TGTGCCAGCAGTTATAGGTGGATCGGGACAGGGGGCGATCAGCCCCAGCATTTT
cdr3_aa: CASSYRWIGTGGDQPQHF

v_call: TRBV18
clone_size: .
j_call: TRBJ1-5
d_call: TRBD1
cdr3_nt: TGTGCCAGCGGACAGGGGGGCAATCAGCCCCAGCATTTT
cdr3_aa: CASGQGGNQPQHF

v_call: TRBV2
clone_size: .
j_call: TRBJ2-1
d_call: TRBD1
cdr3_nt: TGTGCCAGCAGTAGGGGACAGGGGTACAATGAGCAGTTCTTC
cdr3_aa: CASSRGQGYNEQFF

v_call: TRBV5-1
clone_size: .
j_call: TRBJ2-1
d_call: .
cdr3_nt: TGCGCCAGCAGCCCCTCGTCCCCTAGCTCCTACAATGAGCAGTTCTTC
cdr3_aa: CASSPSSPSSYNEQFF

v_call: TRBV19
clone_size: .
j_call: TRBJ1-5
d_call: .
cdr3_nt: TGTGCCAGTCAGGGACGGGAGCCACATCAGCCCCAGCATTTT
cdr3_aa: CASQGREPHQPQHF

v_call: TRBV24-1
clone_size: .
j_call: TRBJ2-1
d_call: TRBD1
cdr3_nt: TGTGCCACCAGTGACCATGACAGGGGGCTCTACAATGAGCAGTTCTTC
cdr3_aa: CATSDHDRGLYNEQFF

v_call: TRBV19
clone_size: .
j_call: TRBJ1-5
d_call: TRBD1
cdr3_nt: TGTGCCAGTACCCCCGGGACAGGGAATAATCAGCCCCAGCATTTT
cdr3_aa: CASTPGTGNNQPQHF

v_call: TRBV14
clone_size: .
j_call: TRBJ2-7
d_call: .
cdr3_nt: TGTGCCAGCAGCCCAAAGCTCGGGAGCTCCTACGAGCAGTACTTC
cdr3_aa: CASSPKLGSSYEQYF

v_call: TRBV5-6
clone_size: .
j_call: TRBJ1-2
d_call: TRBD1
cdr3_nt: TGTGCCAGCAGGGCCAGGGGGCTGAACTATGGCTACACCTTC
cdr3_aa: CASRARGLNYGYTF

v_call: TRBV6-5
clone_size: .
j_call: TRBJ1-5
d_call: .
cdr3_nt: TGTGCCAGCAGGATTAGTAGCAATCAGCCCCAGCATTTT
cdr3_aa: CASRISSNQPQHF

v_call: TRBV11-3
clone_size: .
j_call: TRBJ2-1
d_call: .
cdr3_nt: TGTGCCAGCAGTCAGGAGACAGGCAATGAGCAGTTCTTC
cdr3_aa: CASSQETGNEQFF

v_call: TRBV5-4
clone_size: .
j_call: TRBJ2-3
d_call: TRBD2
cdr3_nt: TGTGCCAGCAGCAGCGGACTAGCGGGGGGGATCGATACGCAGTATTTT
cdr3_aa: CASSSGLAGGIDTQYF

v_call: TRBV19
clone_size: .
j_call: TRBJ1-1
d_call: .
cdr3_nt: TGTGCCAGTAGTATGTGGGGGGAGGCTTTCTTT
cdr3_aa: CASSMWGEAFF

v_call: TRBV5-1
clone_size: once
j_call: TRBJ1-1
d_call: .
cdr3_nt: TGCGCCAGCAGTCTACAGGAAAACACTGAAGCTTTCTTT
cdr3_aa: CASSLQENTEAFF

v_call: TRBV18
clone_size: .
j_call: TRBJ1-5
d_call: .
cdr3_nt: TGTGCCAGCTCACCTAACACCCGCGGCAGCAATCAGCCCCAGCATTTT
cdr3_aa: CASSPNTRGSNQPQHF

v_call: TRBV6-1
clone_size: .
j_call: TRBJ1-5
d_call: TRBD1
cdr3_nt: TGTGCCAGCAGTCCCCCAGGGGGTGGGAATCAGCCCCAGCATTTT
cdr3_aa: CASSPPGGGNQPQHF

v_call: TRBV28
clone_size: .
j_call: TRBJ1-2
d_call: .
cdr3_nt: TGTGCCAGCAGTTTATCCCACAGGGGCTACACCTTC
cdr3_aa: CASSLSHRGYTF

v_call: TRBV3-1/TRBV3-2
clone_size: .
j_call: TRBJ1-3
d_call: TRBD1
cdr3_nt: TGTGCCAGCAGACTGGACAGGGGACGAACTGGAAACACCATATATTTT
cdr3_aa: CASRLDRGRTGNTIYF

v_call: TRBV7-2
clone_size: once
j_call: TRBJ1-1
d_call: .
cdr3_nt: TGTGCCAGCAGCTTAGTCCTAGCCGGGGCTTTCTTT
cdr3_aa: CASSLVLAGAFF

v_call: TRBV11-3
clone_size: .
j_call: TRBJ2-1
d_call: .
cdr3_nt: TGTGCCAGCAGCGAGGGGAGGAGCTCCTACAATGAGCAGTTCTTC
cdr3_aa: CASSEGRSSYNEQFF

v_call: TRBV6-5
clone_size: .
j_call: TRBJ2-2
d_call: TRBD2
cdr3_nt: TGTGCCAGCAGTTATACTAGCGGGAGAACCGGGGAGCTGTTTTTT
cdr3_aa: CASSYTSGRTGELFF

v_call: TRBV2
clone_size: .
j_call: TRBJ2-4
d_call: TRBD2
cdr3_nt: TGTGCCAGCAGTCAGGGACTAGCGGGGGTTCTAGCCAAAAACATTCAGTACTTC
cdr3_aa: CASSQGLAGVLAKNIQYF

v_call: TRBV19
clone_size: .
j_call: TRBJ1-1
d_call: .
cdr3_nt: TGTGCCAGTAGTATCAGAGGGCAGATGACTGAAGCTTTCTTT
cdr3_aa: CASSIRGQMTEAFF

v_call: TRBV6-5
clone_size: .
j_call: TRBJ1-1
d_call: .
cdr3_nt: TGTGCCAGCAGCTTGACAGGAAACACTGAAGCTTTCTTT
cdr3_aa: CASSLTGNTEAFF

v_call: TRBV30
clone_size: .
j_call: TRBJ1-1
d_call: .
cdr3_nt: TGTGCCTGGAGGGGGGGGCCACACATGAACACTGAAGCTTTCTTT
cdr3_aa: CAWRGGPHMNTEAFF

v_call: TRBV3-1/TRBV3-2
clone_size: once
j_call: TRBJ2-2
d_call: TRBD2
cdr3_nt: TGTGCCAGCAGCCTAAGGCTCGGGGGGAGTGGCACCGGGGAGCTGTTTTTT
cdr3_aa: CASSLRLGGSGTGELFF